This TCR beta chain was sequenced for a study of sequential checkpoint blockade in melanoma. Across the study: Arm A got nivolumab then ipilimumab; arm B the reverse, 1:1.

Treatment in this sample: randomized to nivolumab then ipilimumab (arm A) or the reverse (arm B). This CDR3 has 15 residues. Germline CDR1 reads LNHDA; CDR2 reads SQIVND (reference sequence). The V and J ends lost 5 bases and 4 bases, in that order; junction bases with no gene match: 7. Clones were sequenced by immunoSEQ multiplex PCR, and TCRdb holds only the in-frame ones, with some missing. Of approximately 8,000 clones in the sample, roughly 28% were seen once. Study results and limitations: T-cell fraction and clonality followed PD-L1 and CD8+ counts, not mutational load.

Of note for this clone: Antigen specificity is unknown.

This chain joins TRBV19 and TRBJ2-4, with 8 bases identical to TRBD2. The sample consisted of tumor tissue (inferred from file names), taken from a patient given nivolumab and ipilimumab in sequence. This TCR came from a human donor with melanoma. The CDR3 reads CASSEAGVGKNIQYF. The CDR3 DNA reads as TGTGCCAGTAGTGAAGCGGGAGTGGGAAAAAACATTCAGTACTTC.